The rows below give T cell receptor beta chains drawn from one sample of a study of blood T cell repertoires in COVID-19. Sequenced by immunoSEQ multiplex PCR; TCRdb stores in-frame clones only, minus some. The table has 250,000 to 300,000 clones, roughly nine tenths seen once. Material for sequencing was peripheral blood. The receptors were gathered from a woman aged 30 to 39 with COVID-19, enrolled during active disease. Both conserved end residues are part of each CDR3. Fields, in order: V gene, J gene, clone size, D gene, CDR3 DNA, CDR3 protein. The D gene is left open where the match is weak. Expanded clones are given a class, and other clones once, few, many or no size at all.

>TRBV19|TRBJ1-4|.|.
TGTGCCAGTAGTCCAGAGACAGGTGAAAAACTGTTTTTT
CASSPETGEKLFF
>TRBV5-1|TRBJ1-2|.|.
TGCGCCAGCAGCTTGGAGCGGGCTAACTATGGCTACACCTTC
CASSLERANYGYTF
>TRBV29-1|TRBJ1-5|.|TRBD1
TGCAGCGTTTTACAGGGGGGTCAGCCCCAGCATTTT
CSVLQGGQPQHF
>TRBV5-1|TRBJ1-2|once|TRBD1
TGCGCCAGCAGCTCCCGGACAGGGTCAGGCTACACCTTC
CASSSRTGSGYTF
>TRBV29-1|TRBJ1-1|.|TRBD1
TGCAGCGTTACTACTGACAGGGGGCCGACTGAAGCTTTCTTT
CSVTTDRGPTEAFF
>TRBV28|TRBJ2-1|.|TRBD2
TGTGCCAGCAGTTTATCTGGGACTAGCTGGTTTTCATATGAGCAGTTCTTC
CASSLSGTSWFSYEQFF
>TRBV6-5|TRBJ2-1|.|TRBD1
TGTGCCAGCACCCGGGACAGGGGTAACAATGAGCAGTTCTTC
CASTRDRGNNEQFF
>TRBV2|TRBJ2-5|.|TRBD1
TGTGCCAGCAGGACAGGGTACCAAGAGACCCAGTACTTC
CASRTGYQETQYF
>TRBV13|TRBJ2-3|.|TRBD2
TGTGCCAGCAGCTTCCTAGCGGGGGGATCCACAGATACGCAGTATTTT
CASSFLAGGSTDTQYF
>TRBV12-5|TRBJ1-2|.|.
TGTGCTAGTGGTTTGGTACCGGTGAATGGCTACACCTTC
CASGLVPVNGYTF
>TRBV7-9|TRBJ2-5|.|.
TGTGCCAGCAGCAAACCGGTCGGGACCCAGTACTTC
CASSKPVGTQYF
>TRBV6-5|TRBJ1-5|.|.
TGTGCCAGCAAAGAGGCCAGGGGCAATCAGCCCCAGCATTTT
CASKEARGNQPQHF
>TRBV29-1|TRBJ2-2|.|TRBD1
TGCAGCGGCGAGATACAGGGGGCGCTGGGTGCGAACACCGGGGAGCTGTTTTTT
CSGEIQGALGANTGELFF
>TRBV18|TRBJ2-4|.|TRBD1
TGTGCCAGCTCCCGACAGGGGGCAACCGGAGGCATTCAGTACTTC
CASSRQGATGGIQYF
>TRBV6-5|TRBJ1-1|.|TRBD1
TGTGCCACCCTCTCCGAGGGGGCGCCAGGCACTGAAGCTTTCTTT
CATLSEGAPGTEAFF
>TRBV11-2|TRBJ2-5|.|.
TGTGCCAGCAGCTTAGGGATGGAGGGCCAAGAGACCCAGTACTTC
CASSLGMEGQETQYF
>TRBV4-1|TRBJ2-3|.|TRBD2
TGCGCCAGCAGCCAAGAACGGAGGCTAGCGGGGAGAGATACGCAGTATTTT
CASSQERRLAGRDTQYF
>TRBV21-1|TRBJ1-4|.|.
TGTGCCAGCAGCCCTCCTTCACAGGGGGACAGGGTTAATGAAAAACTGTTTTTT
CASSPPSQGDRVNEKLFF
>TRBV29-1|TRBJ2-7|.|.
TGCAGCGTTGGTTTCGGGGACGAGCAGTACTTC
CSVGFGDEQYF
>TRBV4-2|TRBJ2-7|.|TRBD1
TGTGCCAGCGAACCGGGACAGGGGGCCTACGAGCAGTACTTC
CASEPGQGAYEQYF
>TRBV6-6|TRBJ2-1|.|TRBD1
TGTGCCAGCAGTTCGGGACAGGGAAGATCCAATGAGCAGTTCTTC
CASSSGQGRSNEQFF
>TRBV10-1|TRBJ1-1|once|.
TGCGCCAGCAGTGAGGGCCGCATGAACACTGAAGCTTTCTTT
CASSEGRMNTEAFF
>TRBV27|TRBJ1-6|.|.
TGTGCCAGCAGTTTATCCCGGTGGGAGCTCTATAATTCACCCCTCCACTTT
CASSLSRWELYNSPLHF
>TRBV19|TRBJ1-2|.|.
TGTGCCAGTAGGGACAGACCCTATGGCTACACCTTC
CASRDRPYGYTF
>TRBV10-3|TRBJ2-3|.|TRBD2
TGTGCCATCAGTGAGTCGAGCGGGGGGGACCGGTACTACTCCACAGATACGCAGTATTTT
CAISESSGGDRYYSTDTQYF
>TRBV7-9|TRBJ1-3|once|.
TGTGCCAGCAGCTTAGACCCGACGGCGCGGTGGGGAAACACCATATATTTT
CASSLDPTARWGNTIYF
>TRBV11-2|TRBJ2-5|once|TRBD2
TGTGCCAGCAGCTTAGTACTGATTAGGCTAGCGGGGGACGAGACCCAGTACTTC
CASSLVLIRLAGDETQYF
>TRBV5-1|TRBJ2-1|.|TRBD2
TGCGCCAGCAGGGGACTAGCGGGGCGGCAGTTCTTC
CASRGLAGRQFF
>TRBV19|TRBJ2-7|.|.
TGTGCCAGTAGCCAAATGGCCGAGCAGTACTTC
CASSQMAEQYF
>TRBV27|TRBJ2-3|.|.
TGTGCCAGCAGTCCCCTCTGGGGGGGCGGGACAGATACGCAGTATTTT
CASSPLWGGGTDTQYF
>TRBV6-1|TRBJ1-6|.|TRBD1
TGTGCCAGCAGTGAAGCGGGGGGGGACAGGGGAAACTCACCCCTCCACTTT
CASSEAGGDRGNSPLHF
>TRBV5-4|TRBJ2-7|.|.
TGTGCCAGCAGCCTTCTCTCGGGGGGCGACGAGCAGTACTTC
CASSLLSGGDEQYF
>TRBV4-1|TRBJ1-1|.|.
TGCGCCAGCAGCCAAGCCCGACAGCTGAACACTGAAGCTTTCTTT
CASSQARQLNTEAFF
>TRBV5-8|TRBJ2-1|.|TRBD1
TGTGCCAGCAGCTATGACATGACGGGACAGTACCCCAATGAGCAGTTCTTC
CASSYDMTGQYPNEQFF
>TRBV19|TRBJ1-4|once|TRBD1
TGTGCCAGTACGACAGGGGGCTTTGAAAAACTGTTTTTT
CASTTGGFEKLFF
>TRBV4-1|TRBJ1-5|.|.
TGCGCCACTTCAGACGGGTACAATCAGCCCCAGCATTTT
CATSDGYNQPQHF
>TRBV7-9|TRBJ2-7|.|.
TGTGCCAGCAGCCCACGGGATCCCTCAAGGGGGTACGAGCAGTACTTC
CASSPRDPSRGYEQYF
>TRBV19|TRBJ2-1|.|TRBD2
TGTGCCAGTAGTATAGATGTGGCTAGCGGTAATGAGCAGTTCTTC
CASSIDVASGNEQFF
>TRBV7-6|TRBJ2-7|.|TRBD2
TGTGCCAGCCATCCCCGCGGGGGGGGCTTCACCACCTACGAGCAGTACTTC
CASHPRGGGFTTYEQYF
>TRBV5-5|TRBJ1-6|.|.
TGTGCCAGCAGCTTTTCACGGGGAGGTAATTCACCCCTCCACTTT
CASSFSRGGNSPLHF
>TRBV4-1|TRBJ1-4|.|.
TGCGCCAGCAGCTTCAGGGAAAGGGGTAATGAAAAACTGTTTTTT
CASSFRERGNEKLFF
>TRBV7-9|TRBJ2-3|.|.
TGTGCCAGCAGCTTACTCAGCTCCCACTACACAGATACGCAGTATTTT
CASSLLSSHYTDTQYF
>TRBV5-1|TRBJ1-2|.|.
TGCGCCAGCAGCTTGGAGGCGGCAGGGAATCATGGCTACACCTTC
CASSLEAAGNHGYTF
>TRBV10-2|TRBJ1-5|.|.
TGCGCCAGCACTAAGAACCTGGCAGGTAATCAGCCCCAGCATTTT
CASTKNLAGNQPQHF
>TRBV10-1|TRBJ1-5|.|.
TGCGCCAGCAGACTCGGGAGCCATCAGCCCCAGCATTTT
CASRLGSHQPQHF
>TRBV5-1|TRBJ2-3|.|TRBD2
TGCGCCAGCAGCTCAAAGACTAGCGGGGATATGCTAGGGGTCACAGATACGCAGTATTTT
CASSSKTSGDMLGVTDTQYF
>TRBV5-1|TRBJ2-3|.|TRBD2
TGCGCCAGCAGCTTGCCTAGCGGGGGGGCCATAGATACGCAGTATTTT
CASSLPSGGAIDTQYF
>TRBV28|TRBJ1-4|.|.
TGTGCCAGCAGAAGCGGAGCAGAAAAACTGTTTTTT
CASRSGAEKLFF
>TRBV6-5|TRBJ1-1|.|TRBD1
TGTGCCAGCAGTTATTCGACAGGGGGCCCTACTGAAGCTTTCTTT
CASSYSTGGPTEAFF
>TRBV7-2|TRBJ2-7|.|TRBD2
TGTGCCAGCAGCTTCCAGACTAGCCCGTACTCGTGGGAGCAGTACTTC
CASSFQTSPYSWEQYF